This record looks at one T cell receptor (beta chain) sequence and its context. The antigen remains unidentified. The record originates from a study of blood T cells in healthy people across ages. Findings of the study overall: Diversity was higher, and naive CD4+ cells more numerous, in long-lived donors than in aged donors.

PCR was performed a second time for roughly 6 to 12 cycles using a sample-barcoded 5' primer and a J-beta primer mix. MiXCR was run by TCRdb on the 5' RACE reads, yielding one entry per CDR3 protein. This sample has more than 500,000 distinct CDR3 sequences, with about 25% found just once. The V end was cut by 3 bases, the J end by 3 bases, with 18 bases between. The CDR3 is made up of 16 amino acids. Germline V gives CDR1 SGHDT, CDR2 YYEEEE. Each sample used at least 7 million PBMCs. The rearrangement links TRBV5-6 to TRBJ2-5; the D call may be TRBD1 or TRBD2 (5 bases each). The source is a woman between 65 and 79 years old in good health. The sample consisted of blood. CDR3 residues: CASSSGLGTVEETQYF. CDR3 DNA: TGTGCCAGCAGCTCAGGACTCGGGACGGTGGAAGAGACCCAGTACTTC.